The 28 T cell receptor beta chains given below trace back to one sample, sequenced in a study of early T cells in non-severe SARS-CoV-2 infection. TCRdb redid the calling of the 5' RACE reads with MiXCR, one entry per CDR3 protein. The sample carries some 40,000 distinct CDR3 sequences, 5% to 6% recorded once. The source was whole blood, collected at baseline. These receptors were obtained from an adult who was a healthcare worker with PCR-confirmed SARS-CoV-2 infection or an uninfected control (not recorded which).

This clonotype was counted at least ten times. The rearrangement joins TRBV15 to TRBJ2-2; 8 positions match TRBD2. The junction had 9 bases not matched to a gene; V was cut back by 0 bases and J by 6 bases. CDR1 is LNHNV and CDR2 is YYDKDF in the germline V gene (reference sequence). CDR3 length: 17 residues. The DNA for the CDR3 is TGTGCCACCAGCAGAGATCGTGGAGCGGGAGCGGCCGGGGAGCTGTTTTTT. It yields the protein CATSRDRGAGAAGELFF.

This clonotype was recorded many times. The rearrangement uses TRBV28 and TRBJ2-7; 8 positions match TRBD1. Germline assignment: CDR1 MDHEN and CDR2 SYDVKM. The length of the CDR3 is 14 residues. Trimming at V came to 7 bases and at J to 4 bases, leaving 9 bases not matched to a gene. The CDR3 DNA follows: TGTGCCAGCACCGGGACAGGTTCCTCTTACGAGCAGTACTTC. Its protein is CASTGTGSSYEQYF.

This clonotype was counted at least ten times. CDR3 protein: CASRRDGGPYGYTF. Written as DNA, the CDR3 is TGTGCCAGCAGAAGGGACGGCGGCCCATATGGCTACACCTTC. The chain is built from TRBV6-5 and TRBJ1-2, with TRBD1 as a possible D gene (5 bases). V lost 6 bases to trimming and J lost 5 bases, with 16 bases between them. The germline gives CDR1 MNHEY, CDR2 SVGAGI. This CDR3 has 14 residues.

Many counts were recorded for this clonotype. The J gene is TRBJ1-5, the V gene TRBV4-3; D is unclear. CDR1 and CDR2 from the germline V gene are LGHNA and YSLEER. The CDR3 has 14 residues. Trimming stripped 3 bases from V and 4 bases from J, with 10 bases between. CDR3 amino acids: CASSHSLGNQPQHF. The CDR3 nucleotides read TGCGCCAGCAGCCATAGTCTGGGGAATCAGCCCCAGCATTTT.

This clonotype has a count of ten or more. The chain links TRBV6-2 or TRBV6-3 to TRBJ1-5, with TRBD1 matching over 10 bases. Losses at the gene ends were 4 bases for V and 5 bases for J; bases not matched to a gene: 8. The CDR3 is made up of 16 amino acids. Germline loops: CDR1 MNHEY, CDR2 SVGEGT. The chain's CDR3 is CASSFPTGGIDQPQHF. The CDR3 DNA follows: TGTGCCAGCAGTTTCCCGACAGGGGGCATTGATCAGCCCCAGCATTTT.

V gene TRBV10-3 combines with J gene TRBJ2-1; D perhaps matches TRBD2 (6 bases). Germline CDR1 is ENHRY and CDR2 is SYGVKD. V was cut by 4 bases and J by 7 bases, with 11 bases left in between. The CDR3 runs to 13 residues. The CDR3 here is CAISATRGNEQFF. Here the CDR3 DNA reads TGTGCCATCAGTGCGACTAGGGGTAATGAGCAGTTCTTC.

This clonotype has more than one count but fewer than ten. The J gene is TRBJ1-1, the V gene TRBV30, with D unresolved. This CDR3 is 11 amino acids long. Germline assignment: CDR1 GTSNPN and CDR2 SVGIG (reference sequence). V lost 3 bases and J lost 1, with 3 bases in between. The CDR3 reads CAWRQNTEAFF. For the CDR3, the DNA is TGTGCCTGGAGACAGAACACTGAAGCTTTCTTT.

Ten or more counts support this clonotype. As DNA, the CDR3 is TGTGCCAGCAGCCAAGGCATCCCGCGGTACAATGAGCAGTTCTTC. Amino acid sequence: CASSQGIPRYNEQFF. V usage is TRBV3-1 and J usage is TRBJ2-1; D is unresolved. This CDR3 is built from 15 residues. The V end was cut by 1 base, the J end by 4 bases, with 11 bases between. CDR1 and CDR2 (germline): LGHDT, YNNKEL (reference sequence).

This clonotype was counted a few times. The chain couples TRBV12-3 or TRBV12-4 to TRBJ1-1; maybe TRBD1 (5 bases). The CDR3 runs 12 residues. Trimming cost V 6 bases and J 5 bases, with 10 bases left between them. The CDR3 reads CASRSQVTEAFF. CDR3 bases: TGTGCCAGCAGGTCACAGGTAACTGAAGCTTTCTTT.

This clonotype was detected ten times or more. This sequence joins TRBV7-9 and TRBJ2-7; D unresolved. Trimming removed 1 base from V and 5 bases from J, with 15 bases in between. Germline V CDR1 and CDR2: SEHNR, FQNEAQ (reference sequence). CDR3 length: 15 amino acids. CDR3 sequence reads: CASSLVPTNYNEQYF. As DNA, the CDR3 is TGTGCCAGCAGCTTAGTCCCCACCAACTACAACGAGCAGTACTTC.

This clonotype was detected many times. This sequence joins TRBV18 and TRBJ2-7, with 8 bases lining up with TRBD2. V gave up 3 bases and J gave up 4 bases; unmatched junction bases: 5. The CDR3 extends over 14 amino acids. CDR1 is KGHSH and CDR2 is LQKENI in the germline V gene. The CDR3 bases are TGTGCCAGCTCACCTAGCGGGAATGGGTACGAGCAGTACTTC. Its protein is CASSPSGNGYEQYF.

This clonotype was counted ten times or more. The chain carries TRBV20-1 and TRBJ2-2; the match to TRBD2 covers 12 bases. The junction had 7 bases not matched to a gene; V was cut back by 0 bases and J by 2 bases. This CDR3 has 18 residues. Germline CDR1 DFQATT, CDR2 SNEGSKA (reference sequence). The CDR3: CSARDRASGRANTGELFF. The CDR3 DNA sequence: TGCAGTGCTAGAGATCGAGCTAGCGGGAGGGCAAACACCGGGGAGCTGTTTTTT.

The genes are TRBV4-2 and TRBJ2-3, with TRBD2 matching 7 bases. The germline gives CDR1 LGHNA, CDR2 YNFKEQ. This CDR3 region has 15 residues. Germline trimming cut 5 bases from V and 2 bases from J; bases unmatched to any gene: 7. CDR3: CASSALAEITDTQYF. CDR3 in DNA: TGTGCCAGCAGCGCTCTAGCGGAGATCACAGATACGCAGTATTTT.

This clonotype has a handful of counts. The chain combines TRBV6-6 with TRBJ2-7, with TRBD1 identical over 10 bases. This CDR3 comprises 14 residues. The ends lost 6 bases at V and 5 bases at J; junction bases unmatched: 7. Germline V gene sequence: CDR1 MNHNY, CDR2 SVGAGI (reference sequence). The CDR3 region is CASSSTGTGDEQYF. The CDR3 DNA reads TGTGCCAGCAGCTCCACCGGGACAGGGGACGAGCAGTACTTC.

In this sample, this clonotype turned up many times. V and J are TRBV12-3 or TRBV12-4 and TRBJ2-1; TRBD2 aligns across 8 bases. This CDR3 has 15 amino acids. V shed 5 bases and J 2 bases; nucleotides not matched to a gene: 5. The CDR3 loop reads CASSDTSGPYNEQFF. CDR3 nucleotides: TGTGCCAGCAGTGACACTAGCGGCCCCTACAATGAGCAGTTCTTC.

In this sample, this clonotype turned up a few times. This chain links TRBV29-1 with TRBJ1-2, with a weak D call TRBD1 (5 bases). Germline V gives CDR1 SQVTM, CDR2 ANQGSEA. With 6 bases removed from V and 3 bases from J, the gap between germline ends came to 17 bases. The CDR3 extends over 14 amino acids. CDR3 sequence reads: CSVVGTAADYGYTF. The DNA for the CDR3 is TGCAGCGTAGTAGGGACGGCGGCCGACTATGGCTACACCTTC.

This clonotype was seen many times. The chain uses TRBV5-1 and TRBJ2-1; 8 nucleotides match TRBD2. CDR1 and CDR2 (germline): SGHRS, YFSETQ. This CDR3 contains 16 residues. V was clipped by 2 bases and J by 2 bases; unmatched bases: 6. The CDR3 loop is CASSFGGRTTYNEQFF. CDR3 nucleotides: TGCGCCAGCAGCTTTGGCGGGAGGACCACCTACAATGAGCAGTTCTTC. Full variable domain (rest looked up from reference TRBV5-1 and TRBJ2-1): KAGVTQTPRYLIKTRGQQVTLSCSPISGHRSVSWYQQTPGQGLQFLFEYFSETQRNKGNFPGRFSGRQFSNSRSEMNVSTLELGDSALYLCASSFGGRTTYNEQFFGPGTRLTVL.

This clonotype was seen many times. The chain has TRBV7-2 and TRBJ2-6; D possibly uses TRBD1 or TRBD2 (5 bases each). Germline assignment: CDR1 SGHTA and CDR2 FQGNSA. The germline V and J ends were trimmed by 5 bases and 1 base, with 9 bases remaining between them. This CDR3 contains 15 residues. Here the CDR3 reads CASSTGGSGANVLTF. As DNA, the CDR3 is TGTGCCAGCAGCACTGGGGGATCTGGGGCCAACGTCCTGACTTTC.

This clonotype was picked up many times. V is TRBV9 and J is TRBJ1-6, with unresolved D. The CDR3 has 12 residues. The V end was cut by 0 bases, the J end by 10 bases, with 5 bases between. Germline values: CDR1 SGDLS, CDR2 YYNGEE. For the CDR3, the DNA is TGTGCCAGCAGCGTAGGGGAATCACCCCTCCACTTT. Translating it yields CASSVGESPLHF.

This clonotype was seen ten or more times. This rearrangement joins TRBV5-1 to TRBJ2-1; D gene unclear. Trimming stripped 5 bases from V and 3 bases from J, with 15 bases between. CDR1 is SGHRS and CDR2 is YFSETQ in the germline V gene. The CDR3 length is 15 residues. The CDR3 reads CASRKGPNNYNEQFF. The CDR3 nucleotides are TGCGCCAGCAGGAAAGGGCCCAATAACTACAATGAGCAGTTCTTC.

Ten or more counts support this clonotype. The chain is built from TRBV28 and TRBJ2-1, with 10 nucleotides matching TRBD1. Germline loops: CDR1 MDHEN, CDR2 SYDVKM. The CDR3 loop spans 18 amino acids. V shed 7 bases and J 5 bases; nucleotides not matched to a gene: 17. CDR3 coding DNA: TGTGCCAGCACCGTTCCGGACAGGGGGTTCTGGGGGCACAATGAGCAGTTCTTC. The encoded protein is CASTVPDRGFWGHNEQFF.

As for this clonotype: A read error may be the cause here, since a much bigger clone is one base away. The genes are TRBV14 and TRBJ2-1; no definite D call. The CDR3 totals 15 residues. Germline V gene data show CDR1 as SGHDN and CDR2 as FVKESK. As DNA, the CDR3 is TGTGCCAGCAGCGATCTAGGCAGCTCCTTCAATGAGCAGTTCTTC. Amino acid sequence: CASSDLGSSFNEQFF.

This clonotype was counted many times. The chain uses TRBV27 and TRBJ2-7, with 7 bases matching TRBD1. Germline-derived CDR1 and CDR2 are MNHEY and SMNVEV (reference sequence). This CDR3 is built from 14 residues. J lost 3 bases, V lost 2 bases, and 4 bases had no gene match. This CDR3 is CASSLVRDSYEQYF. The CDR3 DNA follows: TGTGCCAGCAGTTTAGTAAGGGACAGCTACGAGCAGTACTTC.

This clonotype was picked up a small number of times. The V call is TRBV24-1, the J call TRBJ2-3; TRBD1 might be the D (5 bases). The CDR3 loop spans 14 amino acids. With 3 bases removed from V and 3 bases from J, the gap between germline ends came to 9 bases. CDR1 is KGHDR, CDR2 SFDVKD, per germline. CDR3 nucleotide sequence: TGTGCCACCAGTGATCACCGACAGACAGATACGCAGTATTTT. This translates into CATSDHRQTDTQYF.

This clonotype was seen many times. The gene calls are TRBV7-8 and TRBJ2-1; D possibly matches TRBD1 or TRBD2 (6 bases each). The germline gives CDR1 SGHVS, CDR2 FQNEAQ. The CDR3 loop spans 15 amino acids. V lost 1 base and J lost 9, with 16 bases in between. The CDR3 loop reads CASSLEWGASGEQFF. The CDR3 region has the DNA TGTGCCAGCAGCTTAGAATGGGGGGCATCGGGTGAGCAGTTCTTC.

This clonotype was observed many times. The chain has TRBV20-1 and TRBJ2-3; TRBD2 aligns across 10 bases. Germline CDR1 is DFQATT and CDR2 is SNEGSKA (reference sequence). The CDR3 sequence is 12 residues long. The junction had 1 base not matched to a gene; V was cut back by 1 base and J by 9 bases. Written as DNA, the CDR3 is TGCAGTGCTAGAGGGACTAGCGGAACGCAGTATTTT. Translation gives CSARGTSGTQYF.

This clonotype was seen repeatedly, ten times or more. CDR3 in DNA: TGTGCCAGCAGCTTACCGGGGACTAGTTTCGAGCAGTACTTC. As protein: CASSLPGTSFEQYF. V gene TRBV7-9 combines with J gene TRBJ2-7, with 8 bases fitting TRBD2. Germline CDR1 is SEHNR and CDR2 is FQNEAQ (reference sequence). CDR3 length: 14 residues. V was clipped by 2 bases and J by 6 bases; unmatched bases: 6.

This chain joins TRBV4-1 and TRBJ2-7; D tentatively reads TRBD1 or TRBD2 (6 bases each). V lost 0 bases, J lost 0 bases, and 12 bases lay in between. The CDR3 extends over 16 amino acids. The germline gives CDR1 MGHRA, CDR2 YSYEKL. For the CDR3, the DNA is TGCGCCAGCAGCCAAGATCGGGGGCTAGGCTCCTACGAGCAGTACTTC. Translation: CASSQDRGLGSYEQYF.